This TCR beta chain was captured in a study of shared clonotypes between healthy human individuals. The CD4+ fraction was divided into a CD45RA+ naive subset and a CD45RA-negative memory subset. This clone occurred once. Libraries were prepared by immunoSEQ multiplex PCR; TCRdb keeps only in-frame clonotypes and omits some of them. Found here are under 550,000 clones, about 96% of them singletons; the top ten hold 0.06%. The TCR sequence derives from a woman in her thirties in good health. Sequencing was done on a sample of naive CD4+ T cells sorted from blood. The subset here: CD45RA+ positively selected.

CDR3 region: CASGYGTGTYEQYF. CDR3 nucleotides: TGTGCCAGCGGATACGGGACAGGGACCTACGAGCAGTACTTC. The rearrangement joins TRBV28 to TRBJ2-7, with 9 bases identical to TRBD1. Germline V gives CDR1 MDHEN, CDR2 SYDVKM. Trimming cost V 8 bases and J 2 bases; bases outside gene matches: 7. This CDR3 has 14 amino acids.